These 15 T cell receptor beta chains were all obtained from the same sample, sequenced in a study of OX40 agonist ivuxolimab in advanced cancers. Measured with immunoSEQ multiplex PCR; TCRdb has only the in-frame clones, and not every one. The sample includes tens of thousands of clones, 85% of them seen just once. Sample: CD4+ or CD8+ T cells sorted from blood, taken in a trial of the OX40 agonist ivuxolimab. The receptors shown here come from an adult with an advanced solid tumor such as melanoma, head and neck, liver or kidney cancer.

The chain recombines TRBV30 with TRBJ2-7; perhaps D is TRBD1 or TRBD2 (5 bases each). Per germline, CDR1 GTSNPN and CDR2 SVGIG (reference sequence). The CDR3 length is 15 residues. The CDR3 DNA sequence: TGTGGGGGACGGATCAAAAGGTTGGTCTCCTACGAGCAGTACTTC. Its translation is CGGRIKRLVSYEQYF.

V and J are TRBV4-3 and TRBJ1-3; the D gene is possibly TRBD1 (5 bases). The germline gives CDR1 LGHNA, CDR2 YSLEER. This CDR3 is built from 14 residues. V lost 1 base, J lost 5 bases, and 9 bases lay in between. CDR3 coding DNA: TGCGCCAGCAGCCAAGCAGGGAAGCGAAACACCATATATTTT. It encodes CASSQAGKRNTIYF.

This rearrangement joins TRBV5-1 to TRBJ2-2; the D gene is possibly TRBD2 (5 bases). V lost 4 bases, J lost 2 bases, and 15 bases lay in between. Germline V gene lookup returns CDR1 SGHRS and CDR2 YFSETQ. The CDR3 length is 16 residues. The CDR3 coding sequence is TGCGCCAGCAGCCCTAGGCAGGACTTTAACACCGGGGAGCTGTTTTTT. Encoded protein: CASSPRQDFNTGELFF. Supplemented by reference TRBV5-1 and TRBJ2-2, the full variable domain reads KAGVTQTPRYLIKTRGQQVTLSCSPISGHRSVSWYQQTPGQGLQFLFEYFSETQRNKGNFPGRFSGRQFSNSRSEMNVSTLELGDSALYLCASSPRQDFNTGELFFGEGSRLTVL.

The chain couples TRBV6-1 to TRBJ2-1; D is perhaps TRBD2 (6 bases). Germline values: CDR1 MNHNS, CDR2 SASEGT. The CDR3 runs to 15 residues. V was cut by 7 bases and J by 1 base, with 14 bases left in between. The CDR3 is CASKPTSNSYNEQFF. CDR3 coding DNA: TGTGCCAGCAAACCTACTAGCAATTCCTACAATGAGCAGTTCTTC.

The genes are TRBV6-1 and TRBJ1-1; possibly TRBD1 for D (5 bases). Germline lookup yields CDR1 MNHNS and CDR2 SASEGT. With 2 bases removed from V and 11 bases from J, the gap between germline ends came to 12 bases. The CDR3 length is 12 residues. CDR3 DNA: TGTGCCAGCAGTGAACTGGGGCCCCTGGCTTTCTTT. The encoded protein is CASSELGPLAFF.

V usage is TRBV6-5 and J usage is TRBJ1-1; 10 nucleotides agree with TRBD1. This CDR3 is built from 14 residues. CDR1 is MNHEY, CDR2 SVGAGI, per germline. V lost 2 bases and J lost 8; bases outside the gene matches: 5. In nucleotides, the CDR3 is TGTGCCAGCAGTTACCCCCCGGGACAGGGGGAAGCTTTCTTT. Amino acid sequence: CASSYPPGQGEAFF.

This rearrangement joins TRBV30 to TRBJ1-4, with a weak D call TRBD1 (6 bases). The germline gives CDR1 GTSNPN, CDR2 SVGIG (reference sequence). This CDR3 is 13 amino acids long. Between the trimmed V and J ends, which lost 5 bases and 7 bases, there was a span of 14 bases. CDR3 in amino acids: CAWDRRMGEKLFF. DNA of the CDR3: TGTGCCTGGGACAGGAGAATGGGTGAAAAACTGTTTTTT.

V is TRBV7-9 and J is TRBJ2-3, with D perhaps TRBD1 (6 bases). Trimming stripped 5 bases from V and 5 bases from J, with 14 bases between. The CDR3 loop spans 14 amino acids. The germline V gene has CDR1 SEHNR and CDR2 FQNEAQ (reference sequence). The DNA for the CDR3 is TGTGCCAGCAGCGCCGTACAGGGAATAGATACGCAGTATTTT. Its translation: CASSAVQGIDTQYF.

This clone was seen only once. The J gene is TRBJ1-2, the V gene TRBV5-6; unclear D gene. V was trimmed by 0 bases and J by 13 bases, leaving 13 bases between them. The CDR3 is 12 residues long. Germline assignment: CDR1 SGHDT and CDR2 YYEEEE. CDR3 in amino acids: CASSLATSRVTF. For the CDR3, the DNA is TGTGCCAGCAGCTTGGCGACGTCTAGGGTCACCTTC. The whole variable domain, filled in from reference TRBV5-6 and TRBJ1-2, reads DAGVTQSPTHLIKTRGQQVTLRCSPKSGHDTVSWYQQALGQGPQFIFQYYEEEERQRGNFPDRFSGHQFPNYSSELNVNALLLGDSALYLCASSLATSRVTFGSGTRLTVV.

The rearrangement uses TRBV2 and TRBJ2-5; no reliable D call. The CDR3 covers 11 residues. Germline V gene sequence: CDR1 SNHLY, CDR2 FYNNEI. Trimming pared 6 bases from V and 0 bases from J, leaving 2 bases between. The CDR3 DNA is TGTGCCAGCAGGTACCAAGAGACCCAGTACTTC. It translates to CASRYQETQYF.

V is TRBV7-2 and J is TRBJ2-3, with a possible D match to TRBD1 (5 bases). The CDR3 loop spans 13 amino acids. In germline, CDR1 is SGHTA, CDR2 FQGNSA. Trimming removed 5 bases at V and 9 bases at J, with 15 bases between. This chain's CDR3 is CASSQGGKGTQYF. CDR3 DNA: TGTGCCAGCAGCCAGGGCGGCAAGGGAACGCAGTATTTT.

The CDR3 loop reads CASSADGARGYTF. DNA for the CDR3: TGCGCCAGCAGCGCCGACGGGGCCAGGGGCTACACCTTC. The chain carries TRBV5-1 and TRBJ1-2, with D tentatively TRBD1 (5 bases). Trimming removed 4 bases at V and 8 bases at J, with 15 bases between. Germline lookup yields CDR1 SGHRS and CDR2 YFSETQ. There are 13 residues in the CDR3.

This chain joins TRBV7-2 and TRBJ2-3, with D unresolved. Trimming shortened V by 3 bases and J by 6 bases, and 13 bases separated the two germline ends. Germline CDR1 SGHTA, CDR2 FQGNSA. This CDR3 comprises 14 residues. CDR3 sequence reads: CASSFGLLPDTQYF. CDR3 nucleotide sequence: TGTGCCAGCAGCTTCGGCCTCTTGCCGGATACGCAGTATTTT. Combining the CDR3 with reference TRBV7-2 and TRBJ2-3 gives the whole variable domain GAGVSQSPSNKVTEKGKDVELRCDPISGHTALYWYRQSLGQGLEFLIYFQGNSAPDKSGLPSDRFSAERTGGSVSTLTIQRTQQEDSAVYLCASSFGLLPDTQYFGPGTRLTVL.

The V gene is TRBV9, the J gene TRBJ2-3; D perhaps matches TRBD2 (6 bases). This CDR3 is 13 amino acids long. The germline gives CDR1 SGDLS, CDR2 YYNGEE. V was pared by 4 bases and J by 1 base, with 7 bases between. The CDR3 coding sequence is TGTGCCAGCAGCTGGGGGGGCACAGATACGCAGTATTTT. Its translation: CASSWGGTDTQYF.

The rearrangement links TRBV29-1 to TRBJ2-7; D might be TRBD1 (6 bases). Trimming stripped 7 bases from V and 2 bases from J, with 15 bases between. Per germline, CDR1 SQVTM and CDR2 ANQGSEA. The CDR3 spans 13 residues. The CDR3 sequence is CSARQDFPYEQYF. The CDR3 nucleotides read TGCAGCGCCAGACAGGATTTCCCCTACGAGCAGTACTTC.